What follows describes a single TCR beta chain. This clonotype occurred many times. The clone's antigen remains unknown. No clone much larger than this one lies a single base away; base qualities are absent. Ophthalmopathy patients had moderately to severely active disease, with a Clinical Activity Score of 3 or more, a NOSPECS grade of 4 or more, and a disease duration of less than 3 months. Exclusion was applied to patients with uncontrolled infections, other autoimmune diseases, pregnancy or lactation. Clinical symptoms, serum thyroxine and TRAb, thyroid ultrasound, and orbital computed tomography formed the basis for the diagnoses. PBMCs were separated from 10 ml of fresh peripheral blood using Ficoll-Paque density gradient centrifugation. Total RNA was extracted using Trizol reagent, and RNA quality was assessed on an Agilent 2100 Bioanalyzer. This sample was included in a study of T cells in Graves' hyperthyroidism and ophthalmopathy (dated by TCRdb to between 2019 and 2020). Study-wide context: Peripheral blood was collected at initial diagnosis, before any treatment. Thyroid tissue and blood T-cell repertoires from about six Graves' hyperthyroidism patients were also compared in the study. Prospective prediction of ophthalmopathy was tested in an independent validation cohort consisting of fewer than 20 hyperthyroidism patients and over 15 patients who later progressed to ophthalmopathy. The 95 to 100 discovery patients were randomly split 7:3 into training and test sets. To identify TCR V-J signatures that set the groups apart, the researchers used a discovery cohort of about a hundred patients, made up of under 45 with Graves' ophthalmopathy and about 55 with stable Graves' hyperthyroidism. After blood sampling, hyperthyroidism patients were treated with methimazole at a starting dose of 30 mg daily, and ophthalmopathy patients were treated with high-dose intravenous methylprednisolone. TCR Vbeta CDR3 sequencing of some 140 peripheral blood samples (43 ophthalmopathy, about 75 hyperthyroidism and about 17 progressor patients) is reported in the paper. Summary of the overall study and its limitations: Blood samples also contained most of the expanded thyroid clonotypes (frequency above 0.001), which suggests that blood repertoires may reflect thyroid immune responses. Sample size was not statistically predetermined, and investigators were not blinded to group allocation. During validation, the model predicted progression to ophthalmopathy a median of approximately 6 months ahead of onset, with 60% to 71% sensitivity and roughly 72% specificity. Ophthalmopathy was separated from stable hyperthyroidism by a 13 V-J signature model, with approximately 85% sensitivity and approximately 81% specificity obtained in cross-validation and 80%/75% obtained in testing.

Trimmed from V: 2 bases; trimmed from J: 2 bases; junction bases lacking a gene match: 4. According to the germline V gene, CDR1 reads SNHLY and CDR2 reads FYNNEI. From its cysteine to its phenylalanine, the CDR3 spans 15 amino acids. Only CDR3 DNA is held: 45 bases, read in frame from base 1. TCR beta CDR3 regions were amplified from RNA transcripts. The first round of RT-PCR for the TCR CDR3 was performed with the HTBI primer set and the Qiagen OneStep RT-PCR kit. Libraries were constructed in a second round of multiplex PCR, after which size selection and purification were carried out. Libraries were sequenced paired-end with 100 bp reads on an Illumina HiSeq2000. Per the source publication's procedure: SOAPnuke was used to process the raw data, with reads discarded if the reads contained adapters or uncalled bases, had a mean Phred below 15, or lacked an exact constant-primer or identifier match. COPE v1.2.5 was used to merge the high-quality paired reads, and each unique nucleotide sequence was defined as a clonotype. Clonotypes were aligned to IMGT TRBV, TRBD and TRBJ reference segments using MiTCR v1.1. The analysis was restricted to V-J combinations with a frequency above 0.0001, which together covered just over 99% of the repertoires. A TCS score was defined as the ratio of F50 (clonal expansion) to E x V (chaos), with BLOSUM62-based TCRdist applied between CDR3 peptides within each V-J. Welch's t-statistics and random forest reduced just over 500 V-J features to 13, which were used in a naive Bayes classifier (R e1071). The raw public data were reprocessed by TCRdb itself: fastp quality trimming at Q25, MiXCR clonotype calling, in-frame beta chains only. Each record represents a unique CDR3 protein, reported with the most common genes and DNA among its rows. The V and J calls and clone size come from TCRdb's table, not from the authors' own analysis. Counted in this sample were about 600,000 distinct CDR3 sequences; more than 15% of them appeared once. Jointly, the top ten make up roughly 3.4% of the sample.

Sequencing was performed on blood. The chain uses TRBV2 and TRBJ2-5; 8 nucleotides in the junction match TRBD2. The sequence was obtained from a woman aged 35 to 49 with Graves' ophthalmopathy. CDR3 loop: CASSEISGGQETQYF. The DNA sequence reads TGTGCCAGCAGTGAAATCAGCGGGGGACAAGAGACCCAGTACTTC.